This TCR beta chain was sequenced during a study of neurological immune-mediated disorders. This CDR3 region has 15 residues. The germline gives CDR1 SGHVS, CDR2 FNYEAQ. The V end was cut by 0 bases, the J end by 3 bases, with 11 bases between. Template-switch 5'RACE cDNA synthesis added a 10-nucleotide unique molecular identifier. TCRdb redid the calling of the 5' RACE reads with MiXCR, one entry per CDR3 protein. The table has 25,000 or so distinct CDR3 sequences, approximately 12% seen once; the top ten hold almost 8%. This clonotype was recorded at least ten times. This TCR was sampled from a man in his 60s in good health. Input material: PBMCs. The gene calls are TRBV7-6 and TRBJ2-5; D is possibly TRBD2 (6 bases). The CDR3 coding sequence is TGTGCCAGCAGCTTAGCTATGTCGGGGGAAGAGACCCAGTACTTC. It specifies CASSLAMSGEETQYF.